The 14 T cell receptor beta chains listed next were all sequenced from one sample in a study of CD8+ T cells in alopecia areata. The treatment here: oral pan-JAK inhibitor, 5-10 mg twice daily. After isolation, RNA underwent reverse transcription to generate cDNA as the sequencing template. Generated by immunoSEQ multiplex PCR, the TCRdb table keeps only in-frame clones and is missing some. The sample records 150,000 to 200,000 clones, less than 80% being singletons. The material sequenced was CD4+ T cells sorted from blood, taken at week 24, from a patient treated with tofacitinib. The receptors come from a human donor with alopecia areata.

This clone has a handful of counts. The V gene is TRBV9, the J gene TRBJ1-4, with a tentative D call TRBD1 (6 bases). CDR1 and CDR2 from the germline V gene are SGDLS and YYNGEE. The germline V and J ends were trimmed by 3 bases and 8 bases, with 11 bases remaining between them. The CDR3 length is 13 residues. The CDR3 bases are TGTGCCAGCAGCGGTACAGGGATGGAAAAACTGTTTTTT. Residues: CASSGTGMEKLFF.

This clone came up a few times. This rearrangement joins TRBV15 to TRBJ2-4; TRBD2 might be the D (6 bases). CDR3 length: 15 residues. The germline CDR1 and CDR2 sequences are LNHNV and YYDKDF (reference sequence). V was shortened by 5 bases and J by 0 bases, with 11 bases between the two germline ends. The CDR3 reads CATSPGGPAKNIQYF. As DNA, the CDR3 is TGTGCCACCAGCCCCGGGGGACCAGCCAAAAACATTCAGTACTTC.

The chain employs TRBV4-2 and TRBJ2-5, with unresolved D. The V gene's germline CDR1 is LGHNA and CDR2 YNFKEQ. V lost 0 bases to trimming and J lost 6 bases, with 5 bases between them. The CDR3 spans 12 residues. CDR3 in DNA: TGTGCCAGCAGCCAAGATCTGAAGACCCAGTACTTC. Translation: CASSQDLKTQYF.

This clone was detected only a few times. The chain couples TRBV5-8 to TRBJ2-5; D call uncertain. V lost 7 bases and J 5 bases, leaving 15 bases between the germline ends. The CDR3 has 13 amino acids. The germline V gene encodes CDR1 SGHTS and CDR2 YDEGEE. CDR3 coding DNA: TGTGCCAGCCGCCTGGTGGCCCAGGAGACCCAGTACTTC. It yields the protein CASRLVAQETQYF.

By share of the sample, this clone is medium-sized (0.01 to 0.1%). V usage is TRBV7-9 and J usage is TRBJ2-2, with no clear D. This CDR3 spans 12 amino acids. V shed 0 bases and J shed 8 bases, with 4 bases lying between them. Germline V CDR1 and CDR2: SEHNR, FQNEAQ (reference sequence). The CDR3 DNA follows: TGTGCCAGCAGCTTAGCCGAAGGGGAGCTGTTTTTT. Translated: CASSLAEGELFF. Full variable domain (remainder filled in from reference TRBV7-9 and TRBJ2-2): DTGVSQNPRHKITKRGQNVTFRCDPISEHNRLYWYRQTLGQGPEFLTYFQNEAQLEKSRLLSDRFSAERPKGSFSTLEIQRTEQGDSAMYLCASSLAEGELFFGEGSRLTVL.

The J gene is TRBJ2-1, the V gene TRBV4-1; D uncertain. Germline lookup yields CDR1 MGHRA and CDR2 YSYEKL. The CDR3 sequence is 14 residues long. V gave up 4 bases and J gave up 6 bases, with 13 bases separating them. CDR3 sequence reads: CASSRVQHPNEQFF. In nucleotides, the CDR3 is TGCGCCAGCAGCCGGGTACAGCACCCCAATGAGCAGTTCTTC.

This chain uses TRBV5-6 with TRBJ2-1, with TRBD1 matching 8 bases. The V and J ends lost 3 bases and 4 bases, in that order; junction bases with no gene match: 9. This CDR3 comprises 16 residues. Germline CDR1 is SGHDT and CDR2 is YYEEEE. CDR3 protein: CASSYRQGIRYNEQFF. For the CDR3, the DNA is TGTGCCAGCAGCTATAGACAGGGGATAAGGTACAATGAGCAGTTCTTC.

J is TRBJ1-1 and V is TRBV6-1; D gene ambiguous. Germline V CDR1 and CDR2: MNHNS, SASEGT. The length of the CDR3 is 14 residues. Trimming shortened V by 1 base and J by 10 bases, and 16 bases separated the two germline ends. The CDR3 here is CASSEEVGLSTAFF. The CDR3 nucleotides are TGTGCCAGCAGTGAAGAAGTTGGACTTTCTACAGCTTTCTTT.

The V gene is TRBV29-1, the J gene TRBJ2-3; D remains ambiguous. The CDR3 covers 13 residues. Trimming removed 5 bases at V and 2 bases at J, with 11 bases between. The germline V gene has CDR1 SQVTM and CDR2 ANQGSEA. The CDR3 region is CSVLSQFTDTQYF. The CDR3 coding sequence is TGCAGCGTTCTTTCACAGTTCACAGATACGCAGTATTTT.

The rearrangement uses TRBV7-9 and TRBJ2-5; D gene unclear. CDR3 length equals 14 residues. Germline CDR1 is SEHNR and CDR2 is FQNEAQ (reference sequence). The ends were cut back, 5 bases at V and 5 bases at J, with 15 bases in the middle. CDR3 coding DNA: TGTGCCAGCAGCGACGACTGGCCCAAGGAGACCCAGTACTTC. It translates to CASSDDWPKETQYF.

The chain has TRBV7-2 and TRBJ2-6, with 8 bases identical to TRBD1. The germline V gene has CDR1 SGHTA and CDR2 FQGNSA. V shed 2 bases and J 2 bases; nucleotides not matched to a gene: 11. The CDR3 is 19 residues long. CDR3 DNA sequence: TGTGCCAGCAGCTTAATGTCCCAGGGGGCTCCTACTGGGGCCAACGTCCTGACTTTC. Translating gives CASSLMSQGAPTGANVLTF.

V usage is TRBV5-1 and J usage is TRBJ1-4; D is unclear. Between the trimmed V and J ends, which lost 1 base and 4 bases, there was a span of 8 bases. The CDR3 sequence is 14 residues long. Germline lookup yields CDR1 SGHRS and CDR2 YFSETQ. The CDR3 spells CASSLSSLNEKLFF. DNA for the CDR3: TGCGCCAGCAGCTTGAGCAGCCTTAATGAAAAACTGTTTTTT.

The rearrangement uses TRBV30 and TRBJ1-5; D unclear. The CDR3 covers 13 residues. Germline assignment: CDR1 GTSNPN and CDR2 SVGIG (reference sequence). V gave up 5 bases and J gave up 7 bases, with 15 bases separating them. This chain's CDR3 is CAWSRGAGQPQHF. DNA for the CDR3: TGTGCCTGGTCCCGAGGCGCGGGACAGCCCCAGCATTTT.

The chain recombines TRBV5-6 with TRBJ2-7; TRBD1 or TRBD2 may be the D gene (5 bases each). V shed 6 bases and J shed 7 bases, with 20 bases lying between them. There are 14 residues in the CDR3. CDR1 and CDR2 from the germline V gene are SGHDT and YYEEEE. CDR3 sequence: CASTRQSPGTEQYF. DNA of the CDR3: TGTGCCAGCACAAGACAGTCGCCGGGGACGGAGCAGTACTTC.